This T cell receptor beta chain was captured in a study of blood T cell repertoires in COVID-19. Study-wide context: Sites in the United States, Italy and Spain provided acute and convalescent COVID-19 samples. From T cells, B-cell-depleted T cells, or PBMCs came the material, which was cDNA or gDNA.

As handled by the study authors: Nucleated cell number was recorded as an estimate derived from reference gene primer amplification. TCRdb's table, derived via immunoSEQ multiplex PCR, lists solely in-frame clones and lacks some. V and J calls and clone size are copied from that table; D and trimming were computed from the DNA. This table has about 37,000 clones, 80% appearing once. The sequence came from a woman between 65 and 79 years old with acute or convalescent COVID-19. The sequencing sample was made of peripheral blood.

This CDR3 reads CASSFREGQYEQYF. CDR3 bases: TGCGCCAGCAGTTTCCGGGAGGGCCAATACGAGCAGTACTTC. The chain joins TRBV4-1 to TRBJ2-7; 8 bases line up with TRBD2. The CDR3 has 14 amino acids. V dropped 6 bases and J dropped 4; count of bases not matched to a gene: 8. Germline values: CDR1 MGHRA, CDR2 YSYEKL.